Listed here are 17 T cell receptor beta chains from one sample, sequenced in a study of T cell responses to AZD1222 COVID-19 vaccine. Data came from immunoSEQ multiplex PCR; TCRdb stores just in-frame clones and leaves some out. The sample lists some 150,000 clones; about nine tenths were seen once. This specimen consisted of peripheral blood, obtained 28 days after the second AZD1222 dose. The origin of the receptors is an adult who received the AZD1222 COVID-19 vaccine.

This clone has only one observation. V and J are TRBV18 and TRBJ2-2, with TRBD2 as a possible D gene (5 bases). Germline loops: CDR1 KGHSH, CDR2 LQKENI. This CDR3 has 17 residues. Trimming removed 0 bases from V and 1 base from J, with 12 bases in between. The CDR3 DNA is TGTGCCAGCTCACCACCCGACAAGCGGATGAACACCGGGGAGCTGTTTTTT. It translates to CASSPPDKRMNTGELFF.

V gene TRBV5-1 combines with J gene TRBJ1-3, with 7 bases lining up with TRBD1. Losses at the gene ends were 4 bases for V and 0 bases for J; bases not matched to a gene: 7. Germline V lookup: CDR1 SGHRS, CDR2 YFSETQ. The CDR3 runs 16 residues. The CDR3 protein is CASSRTGDGSGNTIYF. The CDR3 DNA reads TGCGCCAGCAGCCGAACAGGGGATGGCTCTGGAAACACCATATATTTT.

The chain joins TRBV5-5 to TRBJ1-2, with a weak D call TRBD1 (5 bases). Trimming took off 4 bases at V and 8 bases at J, with 15 bases between the two ends. The germline CDR1 and CDR2 sequences are SGHKS and YYEKEE (reference sequence). The length of the CDR3 is 13 residues. The CDR3 loop is CASSPDSMWGYTF. CDR3 bases: TGTGCCAGCAGCCCCGACAGTATGTGGGGCTACACCTTC.

V usage is TRBV11-2 and J usage is TRBJ2-7; D is unresolved. From germline, CDR1 is SGHAT and CDR2 FQNNGV. V dropped 2 bases and J dropped 3 bases, with 5 bases sitting between them. The CDR3 totals 12 residues. The CDR3 loop reads CASSLSGYEQYF. The DNA of the CDR3 is TGTGCCAGCAGCTTATCCGGCTACGAGCAGTACTTC.

The chain links TRBV4-3 to TRBJ2-1; 8 nucleotides line up with TRBD2. J lost 10 bases, V lost 0 bases, and 8 bases had no gene match. The length of the CDR3 is 15 residues. The germline V gene has CDR1 LGHNA and CDR2 YSLEER. CDR3 coding DNA: TGCGCCAGCAGCCAAGACGGGACTAGGGGCGGGGAGCAGTTCTTC. It translates to CASSQDGTRGGEQFF.

The rearrangement uses TRBV15 and TRBJ1-1; 7 bases agree with TRBD1. Looked up from germline, CDR1 is LNHNV and CDR2 is YYDKDF (reference sequence). V shed 1 base, J shed 7 bases, and the junction held 0 bases outside the gene matches. There are 12 residues in the CDR3. CDR3 sequence reads: CATSRGDSEAFF. The CDR3 coding sequence is TGTGCCACCAGCAGAGGGGACAGTGAAGCTTTCTTT.

This chain connects TRBV5-8 to TRBJ1-2; D is unclear. Germline V CDR1 and CDR2: SGHTS, YDEGEE. V was pared by 0 bases and J by 4 bases, with 10 bases between. CDR3 length: 14 amino acids. As DNA, the CDR3 is TGTGCCAGCAGCTTGGTTTTGGTTCGCTATGGCTACACCTTC. Its protein product is CASSLVLVRYGYTF. The full variable domain, rest sourced from reference TRBV5-8 and TRBJ1-2, is EAGVTQSPTHLIKTRGQQATLRCSPISGHTSVYWYQQALGLGLQFLLWYDEGEERNRGNFPPRFSGRQFPNYSSELNVNALELEDSALYLCASSLVLVRYGYTFGSGTRLTVV.

This chain connects TRBV28 to TRBJ1-1; D call uncertain. There are 13 residues in the CDR3. Germline-derived CDR1 and CDR2 are MDHEN and SYDVKM. With 5 bases removed from V and 0 bases from J, the gap between germline ends came to 7 bases. The CDR3 here is CASSQRLNTEAFF. The CDR3 region has the DNA TGTGCCAGCAGTCAAAGACTGAACACTGAAGCTTTCTTT.

This sequence joins TRBV14 and TRBJ1-5; TRBD1 agrees at 11 bases. The CDR3 is 21 residues long. The trim removed 4 bases at V and 3 bases at J, leaving 20 bases unmatched. Germline loops: CDR1 SGHDN, CDR2 FVKESK. The DNA of the CDR3 is TGTGCCAGCAGCCCACTTTTTACCCGGGGACAGGGGGTTTTGGACAATCAGCCCCAGCATTTT. This gives the protein CASSPLFTRGQGVLDNQPQHF.

V is TRBV10-1 and J is TRBJ2-1; 7 positions match TRBD2. The V gene end was trimmed by 2 bases and the J gene end by 0 bases; junction bases not matched to a gene: 1. This CDR3 contains 15 residues. The germline V gene has CDR1 WNHNN and CDR2 SYGVQD (reference sequence). The DNA of the CDR3 is TGCGCCAGCAGTGAGGGCGGGAGCTCCTACAATGAGCAGTTCTTC. Translated: CASSEGGSSYNEQFF.

This sequence joins TRBV10-3 and TRBJ1-1; D perhaps matches TRBD1 (5 bases). The ends were cut back, 6 bases at V and 1 base at J, with 9 bases in the middle. The germline V gene has CDR1 ENHRY and CDR2 SYGVKD. The CDR3 is made up of 13 amino acids. The CDR3: CAIRGEPNTEAFF. CDR3 sequence (DNA): TGTGCCATCAGGGGGGAGCCGAACACTGAAGCTTTCTTT.

This rearrangement joins TRBV19 to TRBJ2-2; D might be TRBD1 (5 bases). In germline, CDR1 is LNHDA, CDR2 SQIVND (reference sequence). Between the trimmed V and J ends, which lost 5 bases and 7 bases, there was a span of 17 bases. There are 15 residues in the CDR3. CDR3 coding DNA: TGTGCCAGTAGTGTTTACGTCAGGGTTGTCGGGGAGCTGTTTTTT. It yields the protein CASSVYVRVVGELFF.

The rearrangement uses TRBV7-2 and TRBJ1-1; D is perhaps TRBD1 (6 bases). The CDR3 sequence is 15 residues long. Per germline, CDR1 SGHTA and CDR2 FQGNSA. The V and J ends lost 5 bases and 0 bases respectively, with 13 bases between them. CDR3 nucleotide sequence: TGTGCCAGCAGCATCAGGACAGTAATGAACACTGAAGCTTTCTTT. Its translation is CASSIRTVMNTEAFF. Combining the CDR3 with reference TRBV7-2 and TRBJ1-1 gives the whole variable domain GAGVSQSPSNKVTEKGKDVELRCDPISGHTALYWYRQSLGQGLEFLIYFQGNSAPDKSGLPSDRFSAERTGGSVSTLTIQRTQQEDSAVYLCASSIRTVMNTEAFFGQGTRLTVV.

This clone came up once. The V gene is TRBV7-9, the J gene TRBJ1-5, with TRBD1 matching over 10 bases. The germline gives CDR1 SEHNR, CDR2 FQNEAQ (reference sequence). The CDR3 is 13 amino acids. J gave up 8 bases and V 5 bases, and 3 bases lay outside the gene matches. CDR3 coding DNA: TGTGCCAGCAGCGACAGGGGGCTGGAGCCCCAGCATTTT. Translating gives CASSDRGLEPQHF.

The chain employs TRBV7-9 and TRBJ2-1, with D perhaps matching TRBD1 or TRBD2 (5 bases each). Looked up from germline, CDR1 is SEHNR and CDR2 is FQNEAQ (reference sequence). CDR3 length equals 16 residues. Trimming shortened V by 4 bases and J by 2 bases, and 15 bases separated the two germline ends. The CDR3 DNA follows: TGTGCCAGCAGCTCCCCCCCGGGGACCGCCTACAATGAGCAGTTCTTC. Translation gives CASSSPPGTAYNEQFF.

The chain recombines TRBV6-5 with TRBJ1-5; D gene uncertain. Deletions cut 2 bases from V and 0 bases from J, with 5 bases between. The CDR3 contains 14 residues. Germline lookup yields CDR1 MNHEY and CDR2 SVGAGI. Written as DNA, the CDR3 is TGTGCCAGCAGTTACGGATATAGCAATCAGCCCCAGCATTTT. It specifies CASSYGYSNQPQHF.

The table lists this clone with a few counts. J is TRBJ1-1 and V is TRBV10-3; D ambiguous. Between the trimmed V and J ends, which lost 4 bases and 1 base, there was a span of 10 bases. Germline CDR1 reads ENHRY; CDR2 reads SYGVKD. CDR3 length equals 14 residues. In DNA form, the CDR3 reads TGTGCCATCAGTGGAGGCCAGCGGAACACTGAAGCTTTCTTT. Its translation is CAISGGQRNTEAFF.